Here is one T cell receptor beta chain with its context. This sample stems from a study of blood T cell repertoires in COVID-19. Study summary: PBMCs, B-cell-depleted T cells, or T cells provided the cDNA or gDNA that made up the material.

Germline values: CDR1 LNHDA, CDR2 SQIVND (reference sequence). This CDR3 is 14 amino acids long. V shed 5 bases and J 3 bases; nucleotides not matched to a gene: 5. In Seattle, patients joined the study during active infection and were tracked longitudinally. Method: immunoSEQ multiplex PCR; TCRdb's copy keeps in-frame clones and lacks some. The profile covers around 73,000 clones, with around 77% appearing a single time and about 2.1% taken by the ten largest. This chain joins TRBV19 and TRBJ2-7; 9 bases agree with TRBD2. The sample consisted of peripheral blood. This sequence was found in a man between 65 and 80 years old with COVID-19, enrolled during active disease. The CDR3 is CASSVTSGYYEQYF. DNA for the CDR3: TGTGCCAGTAGTGTGACTAGCGGATACTACGAGCAGTACTTC. The full variable domain, completed using reference TRBV19 and TRBJ2-7, is DGGITQSPKYLFRKEGQNVTLSCEQNLNHDAMYWYRQDPGQGLRLIYYSQIVNDFQKGDIAEGYSVSREKKESFPLTVTSAQKNPTAFYLCASSVTSGYYEQYFGPGTRLTVT.